A single TCR beta chain is shown here with its context. Its target is not known. Germline-derived CDR1 and CDR2 are GTSNPN and SVGIG (reference sequence). The CDR3 extends over 14 amino acids. The V end was cut by 3 bases, the J end by 3 bases, with 11 bases between. This entry belongs to a study of cytomegalovirus exposure and HLA in healthy donors. General study points: The listing of approximately 160 TCR beta chains classed them as cytomegalovirus-associated.

Clones were sequenced by immunoSEQ multiplex PCR, and TCRdb holds only the in-frame ones, with some missing. The data show 210,000 or so clones, just over 85% seen once. This clonotype originated in a woman aged 18 to 35 in good health and CMV-seronegative. Sequencing was carried out using PBMCs. This chain connects TRBV30 to TRBJ1-4; D may be TRBD1 (5 bases). This chain's CDR3 is CAWRRRQSNEKLFF. The CDR3 DNA sequence: TGTGCCTGGAGACGCCGACAGTCTAATGAAAAACTGTTTTTT.